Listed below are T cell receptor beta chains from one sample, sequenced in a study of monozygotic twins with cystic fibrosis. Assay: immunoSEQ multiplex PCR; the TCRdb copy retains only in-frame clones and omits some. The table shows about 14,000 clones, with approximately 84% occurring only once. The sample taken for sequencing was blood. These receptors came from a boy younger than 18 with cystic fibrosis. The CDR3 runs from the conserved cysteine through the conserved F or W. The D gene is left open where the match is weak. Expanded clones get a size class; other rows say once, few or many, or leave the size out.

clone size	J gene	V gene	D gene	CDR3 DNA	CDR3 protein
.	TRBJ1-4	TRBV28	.	TGTGCCAGCAGTCTAACTCGGGGAGAACTGTTTTTT	CASSLTRGELFF
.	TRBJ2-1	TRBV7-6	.	TGTGCCAGCAGTCTGAAAAGGACACCTAGTATCCCCTACAATGAGCAGTTCTTC	CASSLKRTPSIPYNEQFF
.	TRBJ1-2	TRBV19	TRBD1	TGTGCCAGTATCCCCGGGACAGGGGGCCTTGGCTACACCTTC	CASIPGTGGLGYTF
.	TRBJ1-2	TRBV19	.	TGTGCCAGTAGTATAGATCTTTTAAGGAGGGTCGACTATGGCTACACCTTC	CASSIDLLRRVDYGYTF
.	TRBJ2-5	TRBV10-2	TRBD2	TGCGCCAGCAGTGAGTCTTCTCGCGGGGGGGCGGAGACCCAGTACTTC	CASSESSRGGAETQYF
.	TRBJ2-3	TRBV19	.	TGTGCCAGTTCAAGAGCGGCAAGTTATGGGCAAGATACGCAGTATTTT	CASSRAASYGQDTQYF
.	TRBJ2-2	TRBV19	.	TGTGCCAGTAGCTTCTTGAACACCGGGGAGCTGTTTTTT	CASSFLNTGELFF
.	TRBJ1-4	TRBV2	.	TGTGCCAGCAGTAAAGGGGGGCACATTAATGAAAAACTGTTTTTT	CASSKGGHINEKLFF
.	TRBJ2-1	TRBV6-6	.	TGTGCCAGCACCAAGGACGGATCCTACAATGAGCAGTTCTTC	CASTKDGSYNEQFF
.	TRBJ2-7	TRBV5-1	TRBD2	TGCGCCAGCAGCTTACTAGCGGGGGGTATCCACGAGCAGTACTTC	CASSLLAGGIHEQYF
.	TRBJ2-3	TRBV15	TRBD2	TGTGCCACCAGCAGAACATCCCTGGGAGGGAGGGCCTCAGATACGCAGTATTTT	CATSRTSLGGRASDTQYF
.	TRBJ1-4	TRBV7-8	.	TGTGCCAGCAGCTTGGAGGAGGTTTTCACTAATGAAAAACTGTTTTTT	CASSLEEVFTNEKLFF
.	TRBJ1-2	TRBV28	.	TGTGCCAGCAGGGAGGGGGTGGTCGGATATGGCTACACCTTC	CASREGVVGYGYTF
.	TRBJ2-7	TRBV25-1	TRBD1	TGTGCCAGCAGTGCACCTTGGACAGGCCCCAGCTCCTACGAGCAGTACTTC	CASSAPWTGPSSYEQYF
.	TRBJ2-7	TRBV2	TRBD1	TGTGCCAGCAGTGACGACCCCGGGACAGTCCTCTACGAGCAGTACTTC	CASSDDPGTVLYEQYF
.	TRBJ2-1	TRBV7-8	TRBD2	TGTGCCAGCAGTGAGCGGGGTGACAATGAGCAGTTCTTC	CASSERGDNEQFF
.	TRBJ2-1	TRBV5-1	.	TGCGCCAGCAGCTTGTCAGGGGAGGCGTCCTACAATGAGCAGTTCTTC	CASSLSGEASYNEQFF
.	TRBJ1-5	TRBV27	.	TGTGCCAGCAGTTTCGACAGTGGCAATCAGCCCCAGCATTTT	CASSFDSGNQPQHF
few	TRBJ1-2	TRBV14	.	TGTGCCAGCAGTCGAGACAGGAGAGGCTACACCTTC	CASSRDRRGYTF
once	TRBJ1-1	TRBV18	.	TGTGCCAGCTCACTGACAGGGAACACTGAAGCTTTCTTT	CASSLTGNTEAFF
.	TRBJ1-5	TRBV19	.	TGTGCCAGTAGTATTGTGGTAAATCGTGGAGGGGTATCTCAGCCCCAGCATTTT	CASSIVVNRGGVSQPQHF
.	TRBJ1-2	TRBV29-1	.	TGCAGCGTTCCGAAGACAGACCGAAACTATGGCTACACCTTC	CSVPKTDRNYGYTF